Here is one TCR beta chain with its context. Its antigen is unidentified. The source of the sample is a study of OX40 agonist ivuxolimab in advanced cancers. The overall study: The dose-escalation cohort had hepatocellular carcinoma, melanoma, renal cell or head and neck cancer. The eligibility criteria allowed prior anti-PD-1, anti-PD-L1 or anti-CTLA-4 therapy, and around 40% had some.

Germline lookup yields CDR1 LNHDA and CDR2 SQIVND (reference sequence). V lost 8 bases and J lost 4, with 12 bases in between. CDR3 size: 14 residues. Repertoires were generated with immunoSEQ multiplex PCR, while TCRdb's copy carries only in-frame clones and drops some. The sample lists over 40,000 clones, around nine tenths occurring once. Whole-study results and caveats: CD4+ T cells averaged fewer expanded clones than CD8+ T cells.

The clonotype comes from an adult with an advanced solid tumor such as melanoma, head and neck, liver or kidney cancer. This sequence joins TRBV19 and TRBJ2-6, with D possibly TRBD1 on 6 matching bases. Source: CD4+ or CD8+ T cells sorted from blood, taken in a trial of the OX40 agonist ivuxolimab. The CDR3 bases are TGTGCCAGTGGTTGGGGGCTAGGGGCCAACGTCCTGACTTTC. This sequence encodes CASGWGLGANVLTF.